This TCR beta chain was recovered during a study of PD-L1 blockade in urothelial cancer. Study-level background: Investigators checked blood 3 weeks (second dose) and 6 weeks after treatment start.

Templates that were synthetic TCR analogs were spiked into each PCR. Assay used: immunoSEQ multiplex PCR; TCRdb lists only in-frame clones, some missing. The sample records about 84,000 clones, roughly 80% being singletons. Patients had locally advanced or metastatic urothelial carcinoma. CDR1 and CDR2 from the germline V gene are KGHSH and LQKENI. This CDR3 spans 18 amino acids. V was cut by 2 bases and J by 2 bases, with 21 bases left in between. The TCR originated in a man aged 65 to 85 with urothelial cancer. Sequencing was performed on PBMCs, taken around atezolizumab (anti-PD-L1) treatment. The chain couples TRBV18 to TRBJ1-2, with D perhaps TRBD1 (6 bases). CDR3 DNA: TGTGCCAGCTCACCAGCAAAAACAGGGATCTTGCGGAACTATGGCTACACCTTC. Its protein product is CASSPAKTGILRNYGYTF.